Listed below are T cell receptor beta chains from one sample, sequenced in a study of human T cells and chemical hapten exposure. TCRdb redid the calling of the RACE reads with MiXCR, one entry per CDR3 protein. The sample lists some 300,000 distinct CDR3 sequences, around 5.5% seen once, with more than 8% in the top ten. Sequences were derived from whole blood, sampled in connection with sensitization to the hapten diphenylcyclopropenone (DPC). These receptors were taken from a woman under 30 with alopecia areata. Some clones in this sample may be carry-over from other donors' samples. Each CDR3 is given with its conserved first and last residue. The order of the fields is D gene, clone size, J gene, CDR3 length, V gene, CDR3 protein, CDR3 DNA. The D gene is left open where the match is weak. Size values are once, few and many counts, or a class for expanded clones, and some rows have none.

NA	NA	TRBJ2-3	15	TRBV24-1	CATSDFQNREHTQYF	TGTGCCACCAGTGATTTCCAAAACAGGGAACATACGCAGTATTTT
NA	NA	TRBJ2-3	17	TRBV25-1	CASSRGSGAFLTDTQYF	TGTGCCAGCAGCCGTGGTAGCGGCGCTTTCCTCACAGATACGCAGTATTTT
TRBD1	once	TRBJ1-1	13	TRBV18	CASSVGDRVTAFF	TGTGCCAGCTCAGTCGGGGACAGGGTCACAGCTTTCTTT
NA	many	TRBJ2-3	13	TRBV7-2	CASSPWRGDTQYF	TGTGCCAGCAGCCCCTGGCGGGGAGATACGCAGTATTTT
TRBD1	NA	TRBJ1-3	15	TRBV12-3/TRBV12-4	CASSLDRDSLDTIYF	TGTGCCAGCAGCCTCGACAGGGATTCATTGGACACCATATATTTT
TRBD1	NA	TRBJ1-1	17	TRBV12-3/TRBV12-4	CASSTDRGATMNTEAFF	TGTGCCAGCAGTACCGACAGGGGGGCTACTATGAACACTGAAGCTTTCTTT
NA	few	TRBJ1-1	16	TRBV27	CASSLLKVAENTEAFF	TGTGCCAGCAGTTTACTAAAGGTAGCGGAGAACACTGAAGCTTTCTTT
NA	few	TRBJ1-5	13	TRBV6-2/TRBV6-3	CASSYQASQPQHF	TGTGCCAGCAGTTACCAGGCGTCTCAGCCCCAGCATTTT
TRBD1	few	TRBJ1-6	13	TRBV10-3	CATRQGGSSPLHF	TGTGCCACCCGACAGGGAGGGAGTTCACCCCTCCACTTT
NA	few	TRBJ2-1	12	TRBV29-1	CSFQKWGNEQFF	TGCAGCTTTCAGAAGTGGGGGAATGAGCAGTTCTTC
TRBD1	many	TRBJ1-1	16	TRBV3-1	CASSHRAGGRGTEAFF	TGTGCCAGCAGCCACAGAGCAGGGGGGCGCGGGACTGAAGCTTTCTTT
NA	few	TRBJ1-1	14	TRBV7-8	CASTGGPGGTEAFF	TGTGCCAGCACCGGGGGCCCAGGCGGCACTGAAGCTTTCTTT
TRBD2	NA	TRBJ2-3	16	TRBV4-3	CASSPSAAGEVDTQYF	TGCGCCAGCAGCCCCAGCGCAGCGGGGGAAGTAGATACGCAGTATTTT
NA	NA	TRBJ1-2	14	TRBV18	CASSPGTPNYGYTF	TGTGCCAGCTCACCAGGAACCCCTAACTATGGCTACACCTTC
TRBD2	few	TRBJ2-1	14	TRBV29-1	CSSLLGPGGDEQFF	TGCAGCTCCCTTTTGGGACCGGGAGGTGATGAGCAGTTCTTC
TRBD1	many	TRBJ1-6	16	TRBV5-1	CASSPGRDRADSPLHF	TGCGCCAGCAGCCCGGGGAGGGACAGGGCCGATTCACCCCTCCACTTT
TRBD1	many	TRBJ2-6	17	TRBV14	CASSPGQFPSGANVLTF	TGTGCCAGCAGCCCGGGACAGTTCCCCTCTGGGGCCAACGTCCTGACTTTC
NA	NA	TRBJ2-7	19	TRBV29-1	CSVDSHGPEEQKLSYEQYF	TGCAGCGTTGACTCCCACGGTCCGGAGGAGCAAAAACTCTCCTACGAGCAGTACTTC
TRBD1	few	TRBJ1-2	17	TRBV5-1	CASSLAWTGTANYGYTF	TGCGCCAGCAGCTTGGCATGGACAGGGACGGCTAACTATGGCTACACCTTC
NA	NA	TRBJ2-6	14	TRBV6-5	CASSLSIGANVLTF	TGTGCCAGCAGTCTTTCAATCGGGGCCAACGTCCTGACTTTC
TRBD1	few	TRBJ1-2	14	TRBV12-3/TRBV12-4	CASSPQGTAYGYTF	TGTGCCAGCAGTCCGCAAGGGACAGCCTATGGCTACACCTTC
NA	few	TRBJ1-1	14	TRBV20-1	CSALEPGGDTEAFF	TGCAGTGCCCTGGAGCCAGGAGGCGACACTGAAGCTTTCTTT
NA	many	TRBJ1-1	14	TRBV4-1	CASSQDSGYTEAFF	TGCGCCAGCAGCCAAGATTCGGGGTACACTGAAGCTTTCTTT
NA	NA	TRBJ2-7	13	TRBV5-1	CASSLVGSNEQYF	TGCGCCAGCAGCTTGGTAGGGTCGAACGAGCAGTACTTC
NA	NA	TRBJ2-5	16	TRBV6-5	CASSYRPRGSKETQYF	TGTGCCAGCAGTTACCGTCCTAGAGGGTCAAAAGAGACCCAGTACTTC
TRBD2	NA	TRBJ2-7	17	TRBV25-1	CASSDNLAGFSSYEQYF	TGTGCCAGCAGTGATAATCTAGCGGGGTTTAGCTCCTACGAGCAGTACTTC
NA	many	TRBJ2-3	15	TRBV28	CASSLDGRSTDTQYF	TGTGCCAGCAGTTTAGACGGACGGAGCACAGATACGCAGTATTTT
TRBD1	many	TRBJ1-6	13	TRBV12-3/TRBV12-4	CASSWTGDSPLHF	TGTGCCAGCAGCTGGACAGGGGATTCACCCCTCCACTTT
NA	NA	TRBJ1-5	14	TRBV3-1	CASSQGRNNQPQHF	TGTGCCAGCAGCCAGGGACGGAACAATCAGCCCCAGCATTTT
NA	many	TRBJ1-1	14	TRBV2	CATNSLQGPTEAFF	TGTGCCACAAATTCCCTCCAGGGTCCAACTGAAGCTTTCTTT
NA	many	TRBJ1-3	15	TRBV6-5	CASSYSAGSGNTIYF	TGTGCCAGCAGTTACTCTGCAGGCTCTGGAAACACCATATATTTT
NA	NA	TRBJ1-5	14	TRBV10-3	CAISAGVGNQSQHF	TGTGCCATCAGTGCAGGGGTTGGCAATCAGTCCCAGCATTTT
NA	few	TRBJ1-6	17	TRBV12-3/TRBV12-4	CASSKRASSSYNSPLHF	TGTGCCAGCAGCAAACGGGCCAGCAGCTCCTATAATTCACCCCTCCACTTT
NA	many	TRBJ2-3	16	TRBV5-1	CASSLEGTSSTDTQYF	TGCGCCAGCAGCTTGGAAGGCACCTCTAGCACAGATACGCAGTATTTT
NA	NA	TRBJ2-5	15	TRBV11-2	CASSPAGSILGTQYF	TGTGCCAGCAGCCCGGCGGGCAGTATCTTAGGGACCCAGTACTTC
TRBD1	many	TRBJ1-1	13	TRBV7-8	CASSLGGITEAFF	TGTGCCAGCAGCCTAGGGGGCATCACTGAAGCTTTCTTT
TRBD1	many	TRBJ2-1	15	TRBV7-2	CASREGRGQDDEQFF	TGTGCCAGCAGAGAGGGCAGGGGGCAAGATGATGAGCAGTTCTTC
NA	many	TRBJ2-7	14	TRBV12-3/TRBV12-4	CASSLFGAEYEQYF	TGTGCCAGCAGCCTTTTTGGGGCAGAGTACGAGCAGTACTTC
NA	many	TRBJ2-6	14	TRBV7-2	CASIWGFGANVLTF	TGTGCCAGCATTTGGGGGTTCGGGGCCAACGTCCTGACTTTC
TRBD1	NA	TRBJ1-5	17	TRBV20-1	CSARGRQGIRGNQPQHF	TGCAGTGCTAGAGGGCGACAGGGTATTAGGGGCAATCAGCCCCAGCATTTT
NA	few	TRBJ1-5	14	TRBV6-1	CASSGGRGSQPQHF	TGTGCCAGCAGTGGGGGGAGGGGGAGTCAGCCCCAGCATTTT
NA	NA	TRBJ2-7	17	TRBV10-3	CAISDVFWTVQDYEQYF	TGTGCCATCAGTGATGTATTTTGGACAGTTCAAGACTACGAGCAGTACTTC
NA	few	TRBJ1-1	15	TRBV27	CASSLRRVLNTEAFF	TGTGCCAGCAGTTTAAGGCGCGTCTTGAACACTGAAGCTTTCTTT
NA	few	TRBJ1-1	13	TRBV18	CATKTGFDTEAFF	TGTGCCACGAAAACAGGGTTTGACACTGAAGCTTTCTTT
TRBD1	NA	TRBJ2-3	18	TRBV6-5	CASSYSRWDRDWTDTQYF	TGTGCCAGCAGTTACTCGAGATGGGACAGGGATTGGACAGATACGCAGTATTTT
TRBD2	few	TRBJ2-1	16	TRBV27	CASSLMGGGALGEQFF	TGTGCCAGCAGTTTAATGGGCGGGGGGGCCTTGGGTGAGCAGTTCTTC
TRBD1	many	TRBJ1-1	14	TRBV20-1	CSARGGQGDTEAFF	TGCAGTGCTAGGGGGGGACAGGGGGACACTGAAGCTTTCTTT